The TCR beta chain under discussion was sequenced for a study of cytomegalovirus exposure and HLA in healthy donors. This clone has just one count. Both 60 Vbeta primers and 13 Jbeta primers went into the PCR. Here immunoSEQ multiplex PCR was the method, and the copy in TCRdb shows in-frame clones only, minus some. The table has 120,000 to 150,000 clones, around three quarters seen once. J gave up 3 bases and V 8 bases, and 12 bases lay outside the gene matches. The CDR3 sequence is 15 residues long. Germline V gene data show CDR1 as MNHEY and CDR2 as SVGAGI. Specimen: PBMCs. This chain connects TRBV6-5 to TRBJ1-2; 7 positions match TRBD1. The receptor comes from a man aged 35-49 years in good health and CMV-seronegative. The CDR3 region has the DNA TGTGCCAGCTTCGTGGAGACAGGGCGGGACTATGGCTACACCTTC. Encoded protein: CASFVETGRDYGYTF.